The 6 T cell receptor beta chains listed next were all sequenced from one sample in a study of T cell responses to AZD1222 COVID-19 vaccine. Libraries were prepared by immunoSEQ multiplex PCR; TCRdb keeps only in-frame clonotypes and omits some of them. The sample records about 140,000 clones, around nine tenths being singletons. The input for sequencing was peripheral blood, taken 28 days after the second AZD1222 dose. The receptors were sampled from an adult who received the AZD1222 COVID-19 vaccine.

This chain links TRBV6-2 or TRBV6-3 with TRBJ2-1; the D is unclear. V lost 0 bases and J lost 13, with 10 bases in between. Germline V gene data show CDR1 as MNHEY and CDR2 as SVGEGT. CDR3 length: 12 residues. CDR3 region: CASSYSRLHQFF. The DNA of the CDR3 is TGTGCCAGCAGTTACTCTCGCCTCCACCAGTTCTTC.

The chain couples TRBV4-3 to TRBJ1-2; no reliable D call. V was pared by 0 bases and J by 7 bases, with 9 bases between. This CDR3 comprises 13 residues. Germline CDR1 is LGHNA and CDR2 is YSLEER. The CDR3 sequence: CASSQDWISGYTF. CDR3 DNA sequence: TGCGCCAGCAGCCAAGACTGGATATCTGGCTACACCTTC.

The V call is TRBV21-1, the J call TRBJ2-7; TRBD1 was called by the table and not checked on the DNA. TRBV21-1 is listed as a pseudogene. The CDR3 loop spans 14 amino acids. Here the CDR3 reads CASSSRTGPDEQYF. The CDR3 region has the DNA TGTGCCAGCAGCTCGCGGACAGGGCCCGACGAGCAGTACTTC.

The chain links TRBV3-1 (or the pseudogene TRBV3-2) to TRBJ2-1; 8 nucleotides line up with TRBD2. This CDR3 has 17 amino acids. The germline gives CDR1 LGHDT, CDR2 YNNKEL (reference sequence). Losses at the gene ends were 0 bases for V and 3 bases for J; bases not matched to a gene: 7. CDR3 amino acids: CASSQDPQRELYNEQFF. DNA for the CDR3: TGTGCCAGCAGCCAAGATCCCCAGCGGGAGCTCTACAATGAGCAGTTCTTC.

The chain links TRBV5-1 to TRBJ1-4; D uncertain. This CDR3 contains 15 residues. V dropped 0 bases and J dropped 6 bases, with 12 bases sitting between them. From germline, CDR1 is SGHRS and CDR2 YFSETQ. The CDR3 DNA sequence: TGCGCCAGCAGCTTGGCCGCTTCAAAATATGAAAAACTGTTTTTT. It encodes CASSLAASKYEKLFF.

CDR3 protein: CASTAATDSALLHYGYTF. The CDR3, as DNA: TGTGCCAGCACCGCAGCAACGGACAGTGCCCTCTTACACTATGGCTACACCTTC. The rearrangement uses TRBV28 and TRBJ1-2; weak D call: TRBD1 (6 bases). The V end was cut by 7 bases, the J end by 3 bases, with 27 bases between. The CDR3 totals 18 residues. Germline V gene lookup returns CDR1 MDHEN and CDR2 SYDVKM.